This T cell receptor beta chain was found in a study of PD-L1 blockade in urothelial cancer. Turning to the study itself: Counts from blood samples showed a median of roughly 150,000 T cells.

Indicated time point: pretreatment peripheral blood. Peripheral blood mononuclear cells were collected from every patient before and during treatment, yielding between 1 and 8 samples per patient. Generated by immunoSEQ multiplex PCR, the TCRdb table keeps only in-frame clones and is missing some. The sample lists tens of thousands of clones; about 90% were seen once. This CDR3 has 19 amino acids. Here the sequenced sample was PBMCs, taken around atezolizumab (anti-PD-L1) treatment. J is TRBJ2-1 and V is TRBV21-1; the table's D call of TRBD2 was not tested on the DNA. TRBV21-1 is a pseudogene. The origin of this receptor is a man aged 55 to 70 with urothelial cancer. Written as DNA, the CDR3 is TGTGCCAGCATCCCCACGAGGTCGGCTAGCGGGGGGAAGTACAATGAGCAGTTCTTC. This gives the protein CASIPTRSASGGKYNEQFF.